The rows below give T cell receptor beta chains drawn from one sample of a study of PD-1 blockade in mismatch repair-deficient tumors. Some clones are missing from TCRdb's copy, which holds only in-frame ones; the method was immunoSEQ multiplex PCR. The sample yields 95,000 to 150,000 clones, 85% to 90% seen once. This specimen consisted of peripheral blood, obtained 44 weeks after starting pembrolizumab. Receptor source: an adult with mismatch repair-deficient cancer. CDR3s include the opening cysteine and the closing phenylalanine or tryptophan. The D gene is left open where the match is weak. Clone sizes are given selectively: once, few, many, or a class where the clone is expanded.

V gene	D gene	clone size	J gene	CDR3 protein	CDR3 DNA
TRBV30	TRBD1	NA	TRBJ1-5	CAWSAGTGSNQPQHF	TGTGCCTGGAGTGCCGGGACAGGGAGCAATCAGCCCCAGCATTTT
TRBV19	TRBD2	NA	TRBJ2-1	CASSDLAGGRNEQFF	TGTGCCAGTAGTGACCTAGCGGGAGGTAGGAATGAGCAGTTCTTC
TRBV5-5	TRBD1	NA	TRBJ2-7	CASSFPGQGLREQYF	TGTGCCAGCAGCTTTCCGGGACAGGGTCTACGAGAGCAGTACTTC
TRBV4-2	TRBD2	NA	TRBJ2-1	CASSQAGGPDEQFF	TGTGCCAGCAGCCAGGCGGGAGGGCCGGATGAGCAGTTCTTC
TRBV18	NA	NA	TRBJ2-6	CASSPDSGANVLTF	TGTGCCAGCTCACCGGATTCTGGGGCCAACGTCCTGACTTTC
TRBV7-6	TRBD1	NA	TRBJ1-5	CASSLGPTGSNQPQHF	TGTGCCAGCAGCTTAGGACCGACAGGGAGCAATCAGCCCCAGCATTTT
TRBV28	NA	NA	TRBJ2-1	CASSFADFAGEQFF	TGTGCCAGCAGTTTTGCGGACTTCGCAGGGGAGCAGTTCTTC
TRBV19	NA	NA	TRBJ2-2	CASTWAGELFF	TGTGCCAGCACTTGGGCCGGGGAGCTGTTTTTT
TRBV7-9	TRBD1	NA	TRBJ2-7	CASSLRTGGYEQYF	TGTGCCAGCAGCTTACGGACAGGGGGCTACGAGCAGTACTTC
TRBV23-1	TRBD2	NA	TRBJ2-7	CASSPMGRETSYEQYF	TGCGCCAGCAGTCCTATGGGGCGGGAGACATCCTACGAGCAGTACTTC
TRBV27	NA	NA	TRBJ2-5	CASSPDSLETQYF	TGTGCCAGCAGCCCGGACTCTTTAGAGACCCAGTACTTC
TRBV28	TRBD2	NA	TRBJ2-1	CASTLGGRALQNEQFF	TGTGCCAGCACCCTAGGAGGGAGGGCTCTTCAAAATGAGCAGTTCTTC
TRBV19	NA	NA	TRBJ2-7	CASSFGSGTAYEQYF	TGTGCCAGTAGTTTCGGTAGCGGGACAGCCTACGAGCAGTACTTC
TRBV7-9	NA	NA	TRBJ2-5	CASSSHPQETQYF	TGTGCCAGCAGCTCCCACCCCCAAGAGACCCAGTACTTC
TRBV11-2	TRBD1	NA	TRBJ2-3	CASSLGARGRDTQYF	TGTGCCAGCAGCTTAGGGGCCAGGGGGAGAGATACGCAGTATTTT
TRBV7-2	TRBD2	NA	TRBJ2-1	CASSYPSGRAYEQFF	TGTGCCAGCAGCTACCCTAGCGGGAGGGCCTACGAGCAGTTCTTC
TRBV10-3	NA	NA	TRBJ2-1	CAISDLGWNEQFF	TGTGCCATCAGTGATCTGGGTTGGAATGAGCAGTTCTTC
TRBV4-3	NA	NA	TRBJ2-1	CASSLRTAVDEQFF	TGCGCCAGCAGCCTAAGGACGGCTGTGGATGAGCAGTTCTTC
TRBV5-6	NA	NA	TRBJ2-5	CASSLYPSETQYF	TGTGCCAGCAGCTTGTATCCGTCGGAGACCCAGTACTTC
TRBV4-3	NA	NA	TRBJ2-3	CASSQDGQFSTDTQYF	TGCGCCAGCAGCCAAGATGGGCAGTTTAGCACAGATACGCAGTATTTT
TRBV6-5	NA	NA	TRBJ2-7	CASTTQSSYEQYF	TGTGCCAGCACCACACAGAGCTCCTACGAGCAGTACTTC
TRBV6-5	NA	once	TRBJ2-3	CASSSTTDTQYF	TGTGCCAGCAGTTCTACCACAGATACGCAGTATTTT
TRBV13	NA	NA	TRBJ2-7	CASSRRTYEQYF	TGTGCCAGCAGCCGACGGACCTACGAGCAGTACTTC
TRBV11-2	NA	NA	TRBJ2-5	CASSTGIQETQYF	TGTGCCAGCAGCACAGGGATCCAAGAGACCCAGTACTTC
TRBV7-3	TRBD1	few	TRBJ2-7	CASSPGTGDEQYF	TGTGCCAGCAGCCCCGGGACAGGGGACGAGCAGTACTTC
TRBV11-3	TRBD2	NA	TRBJ2-7	CASSALAGSYEQYF	TGTGCCAGCAGCGCCTTAGCGGGCTCCTACGAGCAGTACTTC
TRBV28	NA	NA	TRBJ2-4	CASSSIWAKNIQYF	TGTGCCAGCAGTTCCATTTGGGCCAAAAACATTCAGTACTTC
TRBV7-2	NA	NA	TRBJ2-1	CASSLASREINEQFF	TGTGCCAGCAGCTTAGCGTCGAGAGAAATCAATGAGCAGTTCTTC
TRBV27	NA	NA	TRBJ2-7	CASGRYEQYF	TGTGCCAGCGGGAGATACGAGCAGTACTTC
TRBV19	TRBD2	NA	TRBJ2-4	CASSFYQGGLAPIQYF	TGTGCCAGTAGTTTCTACCAGGGGGGACTAGCCCCCATTCAGTACTTC
TRBV13	NA	NA	TRBJ2-7	CASSLASSYEQYF	TGTGCCAGCAGCTTAGCTAGCTCCTACGAGCAGTACTTC
TRBV6-5	TRBD1	NA	TRBJ2-1	CASSRHDRDGNEQFF	TGTGCCAGCAGTCGACACGACAGGGATGGGAATGAGCAGTTCTTC
TRBV14	NA	NA	TRBJ2-3	CASSHFTTDTQYF	TGTGCCAGCAGCCACTTCACCACAGATACGCAGTATTTT
TRBV7-6	TRBD1	NA	TRBJ2-1	CASSLGQGAYNEQFF	TGTGCCAGCAGCTTAGGTCAGGGGGCTTACAATGAGCAGTTCTTC
TRBV5-4	NA	NA	TRBJ2-3	CASSLKRGTHPGTQYF	TGTGCCAGCAGCTTAAAACGGGGAACCCATCCGGGGACGCAGTATTTT
TRBV11-3	TRBD1	NA	TRBJ2-3	CASSSRDRSPDTQYF	TGTGCCAGCAGCTCCCGGGACAGGAGCCCAGATACGCAGTATTTT
TRBV4-1	NA	NA	TRBJ2-3	CASSHPSGSTDTQYF	TGCGCCAGCAGCCATCCCTCAGGGAGCACAGATACGCAGTATTTT
TRBV5-1	NA	NA	TRBJ1-2	CASRLRAGSDYGYTF	TGCGCCAGCAGATTGAGGGCAGGGTCAGACTATGGCTACACCTTC
TRBV10-3	TRBD1	NA	TRBJ1-3	CAISDALGQRNTIYF	TGTGCCATCAGTGATGCTTTGGGACAGCGAAACACCATATATTTT
TRBV27	NA	NA	TRBJ1-1	CASSLFRATEAFF	TGTGCCAGCAGTTTGTTCAGGGCCACTGAAGCTTTCTTT
TRBV7-8	NA	NA	TRBJ2-7	CASSLIVPYEQYF	TGTGCCAGCAGCTTAATAGTTCCTTACGAGCAGTACTTC
TRBV4-1	TRBD1	NA	TRBJ2-2	CASSPRTGLNTGELFF	TGCGCCAGCAGCCCCCGGACAGGGTTGAACACCGGGGAGCTGTTTTTT
TRBV15	NA	NA	TRBJ1-1	CATSSSRFREAFF	TGTGCCACCAGCAGTAGTAGGTTCCGCGAAGCTTTCTTT
TRBV11-2	NA	NA	TRBJ2-5	CASSLTSSETQYF	TGTGCCAGCAGCTTAACCAGCTCCGAGACCCAGTACTTC
TRBV14	TRBD2	NA	TRBJ2-3	CASSQVRGRAVDTQYF	TGTGCCAGCAGCCAAGTCCGCGGGAGGGCCGTAGATACGCAGTATTTT
TRBV7-9	NA	NA	TRBJ2-7	CASSLQGHPYEQYF	TGTGCCAGCAGCTTACAGGGACATCCCTACGAGCAGTACTTC
TRBV10-2	NA	NA	TRBJ2-7	CASSERQSYEQYF	TGCGCCAGCAGTGAGCGCCAGTCCTACGAGCAGTACTTC
TRBV4-3	NA	NA	TRBJ2-7	CASSQVLADSYEQYF	TGCGCCAGCAGCCAAGTCCTAGCGGACAGCTACGAGCAGTACTTC
TRBV10-3	NA	few	TRBJ1-3	CAIRAQGRDTIYF	TGTGCCATCAGGGCACAGGGAAGGGACACCATATATTTT
TRBV5-1	NA	NA	TRBJ2-2	CASSLNRVRAGELFF	TGCGCCAGCAGCCTAAACAGGGTTCGGGCCGGGGAGCTGTTTTTT
TRBV6-5	NA	NA	TRBJ1-4	CASRGKGTNEKLFF	TGTGCCAGCAGGGGAAAAGGAACTAATGAAAAACTGTTTTTT
TRBV6-4	TRBD2	many	TRBJ2-3	CASSDSTGGPDTQYF	TGTGCCAGCAGTGACTCGACGGGAGGGCCAGATACGCAGTATTTT
TRBV9	NA	NA	TRBJ2-3	CASSVEGETQYF	TGTGCCAGCAGCGTAGAGGGGGAGACGCAGTATTTT
TRBV19	TRBD1	few	TRBJ2-7	CASTPGTGDYEQYF	TGTGCCAGTACCCCCGGGACAGGGGACTACGAGCAGTACTTC
TRBV5-6	NA	NA	TRBJ2-3	CASSLRGVPTDTQYF	TGTGCCAGCAGCTTGAGAGGGGTCCCCACAGATACGCAGTATTTT